This T cell receptor beta chain was captured in a study of cytomegalovirus exposure and HLA in healthy donors. Notes on this clone: Its antigen is unidentified.

Nominal health characterized the donors when sampled, though unrecorded immune exposures were likely. This CDR3 comprises 11 residues. Trimming removed 6 bases at V and 10 bases at J, with 13 bases between. CDR1 and CDR2 from the germline V gene are DFQATT and SNEGSKA (reference sequence). Findings of the study overall: As immune exposure information, only CMV serostatus was available. For cytomegalovirus status, the classifier reportedly gave diagnoses with high specificity and sensitivity. Looking again later, the authors saw that most CMV-associated TCR beta chains seemed HLA-restricted.

PCR used 60 Vbeta primers and 13 Jbeta primers. The assay was immunoSEQ multiplex PCR, and TCRdb's table has in-frame clones only and misses some. The repertoire holds under 110,000 clones, with around 82% as singletons. V gene TRBV20-1 combines with J gene TRBJ2-1, with a possible D match to TRBD2 (6 bases). Sequences were obtained from PBMCs. The source is a man aged 50-60 years in good health and CMV-seronegative. CDR3 bases: TGCAGTGCCATAACTAGCTTCGAGCAGTTCTTC. It translates to CSAITSFEQFF.